This T cell receptor (beta chain) was obtained from a study of blood T cell repertoires in COVID-19. About the research overall: PBMCs, B-cell-depleted T cells, or T cells were the source of the cDNA or gDNA that made up the material.

Method: immunoSEQ multiplex PCR; TCRdb's copy keeps in-frame clones and lacks some. The sample lists some 200,000 clones, around 83% occurring once. Germline CDR1 LGHDT, CDR2 YNNKEL (reference sequence). The CDR3 runs 12 residues. V lost 8 bases to trimming and J lost 0 bases, with 8 bases between them. The gene calls are TRBV3-1 (or the pseudogene TRBV3-2) and TRBJ2-7; D ambiguous. The sequenced sample consisted of peripheral blood. The source of this sequence is a man in his fifties with active or convalescent COVID-19. The CDR3 sequence is CASSRSSYEQYF. CDR3 sequence (DNA): TGTGCCAGCTCTCGGAGCTCCTACGAGCAGTACTTC.